These 10 T cell receptor beta chains share one sample of origin, sequenced in a study of T cell responses to AZD1222 COVID-19 vaccine. Only in-frame clones appear in the TCRdb table, and some are missing; sequencing was by immunoSEQ multiplex PCR. The repertoire consists of more than 85,000 clones, with 82% occurring once and the leading ten covering approximately 5%. The sample consisted of peripheral blood, taken on day 0 of AZD1222 vaccination. The receptors come from an adult in good health.

Here the CDR3 DNA reads TGTGCCAGCAGCTTGGCTCAGTACGAGCAGTACTTC. Translating it yields CASSLAQYEQYF. The chain is built from TRBV5-6 and TRBJ2-7, with D unresolved. There are 12 residues in the CDR3. Trimming cost V 0 bases and J 4 bases, with 5 bases left between them. CDR1 SGHDT and CDR2 YYEEEE come from the germline V gene.

The sample holds a few counts of this clone. The V and J genes are TRBV2 and TRBJ1-5; 9 bases align to TRBD1. V trimming: 5 bases; J trimming: 6 bases; junction bases outside the gene matches: 8. CDR3 length: 15 residues. In germline, CDR1 is SNHLY, CDR2 FYNNEI. The CDR3 coding sequence is TGTGCCAGCAGTTGGGACAGGGTAGTTGTTCAGCCCCAGCATTTT. Protein: CASSWDRVVVQPQHF.

V is TRBV5-1 and J is TRBJ2-7, with 9 positions matching TRBD1. The CDR3 runs to 16 residues. Germline V gives CDR1 SGHRS, CDR2 YFSETQ. The junction had 9 bases not matched to a gene; V was cut back by 3 bases and J by 2 bases. The CDR3 DNA reads as TGCGCCAGCAGCTCGTCCAGGACAGGGGTCCCCTACGAGCAGTACTTC. This sequence encodes CASSSSRTGVPYEQYF.

V usage is TRBV7-9 and J usage is TRBJ2-5; 9 bases are a match to TRBD2. The CDR3 is 15 residues long. Per germline, CDR1 SEHNR and CDR2 FQNEAQ (reference sequence). Trimming took 1 base from V and 2 from J; bases not matched to a gene: 2. The DNA of the CDR3 is TGTGCCAGCAGCTTAGGTGCGGGGGGGCAAGAGACCCAGTACTTC. It is translated as CASSLGAGGQETQYF.

In this sample, this clone turned up a few times. The CDR3 is CASSYGTGVGEQYF. The CDR3 DNA reads as TGTGCCAGCAGCTATGGGACAGGGGTAGGCGAGCAGTACTTC. V gene TRBV7-2 combines with J gene TRBJ2-7, with 10 bases that match TRBD1. V was pared by 4 bases and J by 6 bases, with 6 bases of the junction left unmatched. Germline V gene lookup returns CDR1 SGHTA and CDR2 FQGNSA. This CDR3 spans 14 amino acids.

This clone showed up just once. The chain links TRBV7-2 to TRBJ1-6; no reliable D call. Deletions cut 2 bases from V and 0 bases from J, with 8 bases between. The CDR3 consists of 16 residues. Germline V gene sequence: CDR1 SGHTA, CDR2 FQGNSA. The CDR3 is CASSLSRPSYNSPLHF. For the CDR3, the DNA is TGTGCCAGCAGCTTATCACGCCCCTCCTATAATTCACCCCTCCACTTT.

The chain couples TRBV29-1 to TRBJ2-7; tentatively, D is TRBD2 (6 bases). The length of the CDR3 is 15 residues. Trimming took off 6 bases at V and 1 base at J, with 19 bases between the two ends. From germline, CDR1 is SQVTM and CDR2 ANQGSEA. CDR3 region: CSVGSRSGRSYEQYF. The CDR3 bases are TGCAGCGTGGGGTCACGTAGCGGTAGGTCCTACGAGCAGTACTTC.

The chain combines TRBV19 with TRBJ1-2; 8 nucleotides line up with TRBD1. Germline V gives CDR1 LNHDA, CDR2 SQIVND (reference sequence). The V gene end was trimmed by 4 bases and the J gene end by 4 bases; junction bases not matched to a gene: 8. CDR3 length: 15 amino acids. The CDR3 DNA follows: TGTGCCAGTAGTACCCGGGACAGGAGAATCTATGGCTACACCTTC. As protein: CASSTRDRRIYGYTF. Together with reference TRBV19 and TRBJ1-2, the CDR3 gives the full variable domain: DGGITQSPKYLFRKEGQNVTLSCEQNLNHDAMYWYRQDPGQGLRLIYYSQIVNDFQKGDIAEGYSVSREKKESFPLTVTSAQKNPTAFYLCASSTRDRRIYGYTFGSGTRLTVV.

The chain employs TRBV5-1 and TRBJ1-3, with 8 nucleotides matching TRBD1. Looked up from germline, CDR1 is SGHRS and CDR2 is YFSETQ. This CDR3 contains 14 residues. The V gene end was trimmed by 2 bases and the J gene end by 4 bases; junction bases not matched to a gene: 2. CDR3 DNA: TGCGCCAGCAGCTTCGGGACAGGAGGAAACACCATATATTTT. This encodes CASSFGTGGNTIYF.

The chain is built from TRBV7-2 and TRBJ2-3; D gene unclear. V lost 5 bases and J lost 4, with 13 bases in between. The length of the CDR3 is 14 residues. CDR1 SGHTA and CDR2 FQGNSA come from the germline V gene. Written as DNA, the CDR3 is TGTGCCAGCAGCCCCCGTGCAGCCTCAGATACGCAGTATTTT. Protein product: CASSPRAASDTQYF.